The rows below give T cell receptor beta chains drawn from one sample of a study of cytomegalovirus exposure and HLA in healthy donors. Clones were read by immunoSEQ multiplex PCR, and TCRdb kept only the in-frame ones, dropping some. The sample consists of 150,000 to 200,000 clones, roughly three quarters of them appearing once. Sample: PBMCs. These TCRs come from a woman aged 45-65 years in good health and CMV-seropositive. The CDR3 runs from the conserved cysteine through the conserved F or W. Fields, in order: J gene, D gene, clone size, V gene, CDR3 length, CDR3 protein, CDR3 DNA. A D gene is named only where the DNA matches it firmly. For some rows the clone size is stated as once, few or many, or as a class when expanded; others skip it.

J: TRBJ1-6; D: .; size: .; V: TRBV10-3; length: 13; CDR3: CAISETGTRALHF; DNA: TGTGCCATCAGTGAGACAGGGACCCGGGCCCTCCACTTT
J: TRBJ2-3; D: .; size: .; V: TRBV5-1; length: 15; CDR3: CASSLAGSGTDTQYF; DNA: TGCGCCAGCAGCTTGGCGGGTTCTGGCACAGATACGCAGTATTTT
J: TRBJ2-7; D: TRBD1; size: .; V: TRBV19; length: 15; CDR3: CASRMTGPEDHEQYF; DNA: TGTGCCAGTAGAATGACAGGGCCCGAAGACCACGAGCAGTACTTC
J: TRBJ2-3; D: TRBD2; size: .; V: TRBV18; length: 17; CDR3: CASSPSTSGGGSDTQYF; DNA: TGTGCCAGCTCACCATCTACTAGCGGGGGGGGCTCGGATACGCAGTATTTT
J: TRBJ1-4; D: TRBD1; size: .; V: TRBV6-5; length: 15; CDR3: CASSYFGTGDEKLFF; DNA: TGTGCCAGCAGTTACTTTGGGACAGGGGATGAAAAACTGTTTTTT
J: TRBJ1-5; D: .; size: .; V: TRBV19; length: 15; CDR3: CASSIPGRDNQPQHF; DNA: TGTGCCAGTAGTATTCCGGGCAGGGACAATCAGCCCCAGCATTTT
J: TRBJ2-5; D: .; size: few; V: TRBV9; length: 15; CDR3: CASSVDQGGQETQYF; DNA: TGTGCCAGCAGCGTAGATCAGGGTGGGCAAGAGACCCAGTACTTC
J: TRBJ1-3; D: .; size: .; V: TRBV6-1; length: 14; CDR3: CASSEWGAGNTIYF; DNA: TGTGCCAGCAGTGAGTGGGGGGCTGGAAACACCATATATTTT
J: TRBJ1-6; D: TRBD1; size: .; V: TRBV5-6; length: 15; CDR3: CASRRQGAGNSPLHF; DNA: TGTGCCAGCCGTAGACAGGGCGCGGGGAATTCACCCCTCCACTTT
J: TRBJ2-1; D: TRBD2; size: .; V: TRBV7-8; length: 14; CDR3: CASSLEGLINEQFF; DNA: TGTGCCAGCAGCTTAGAGGGACTAATAAATGAGCAGTTCTTC
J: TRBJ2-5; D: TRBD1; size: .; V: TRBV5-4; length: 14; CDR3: CASSLGRGRETQYF; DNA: TGTGCCAGCAGCTTGGGCAGGGGGCGAGAGACCCAGTACTTC
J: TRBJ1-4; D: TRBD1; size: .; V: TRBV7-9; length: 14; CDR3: CASTTGAGNEKLFF; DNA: TGTGCCAGCACAACAGGGGCCGGTAATGAAAAACTGTTTTTT
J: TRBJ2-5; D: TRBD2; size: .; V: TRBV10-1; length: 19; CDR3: CASTFTGNLGLALEETQYF; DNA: TGCGCCAGCACTTTCACCGGGAATTTGGGACTAGCTCTCGAAGAGACCCAGTACTTC
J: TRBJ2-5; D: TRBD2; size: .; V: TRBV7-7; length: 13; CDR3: CASSGGGIETQYF; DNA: TGTGCTAGCAGCGGGGGGGGGATAGAGACCCAGTACTTC
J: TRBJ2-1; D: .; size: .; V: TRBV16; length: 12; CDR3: CASSHRYNEQFF; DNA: TGTGCCAGCAGCCACAGATACAATGAGCAGTTCTTC
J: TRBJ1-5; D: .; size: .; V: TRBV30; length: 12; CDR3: CAWSNQGQPQHF; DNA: TGTGCCTGGAGTAACCAGGGGCAGCCCCAGCATTTT
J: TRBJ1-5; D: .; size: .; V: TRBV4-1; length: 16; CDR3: CASSQVDVGGNQPQHF; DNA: TGCGCCAGCAGCCAAGTTGACGTAGGAGGCAATCAGCCCCAGCATTTT
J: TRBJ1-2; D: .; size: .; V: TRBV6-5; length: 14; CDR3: CASSQTRANYGYTF; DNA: TGTGCCAGCAGTCAAACCAGGGCAAACTATGGCTACACCTTC
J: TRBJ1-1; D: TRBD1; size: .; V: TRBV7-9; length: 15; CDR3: CASSSGTDMNTEAFF; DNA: TGTGCCAGCAGCTCCGGGACAGACATGAACACTGAAGCTTTCTTT
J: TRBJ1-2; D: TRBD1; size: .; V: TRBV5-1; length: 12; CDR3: CASSAGGTGYTF; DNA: TGCGCCAGCAGTGCAGGGGGCACTGGCTACACCTTC
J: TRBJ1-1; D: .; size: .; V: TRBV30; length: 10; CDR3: CAWSGQSAFF; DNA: TGTGCCTGGAGTGGACAGAGCGCTTTCTTT
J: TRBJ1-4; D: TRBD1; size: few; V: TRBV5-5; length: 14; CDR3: CASSLGQLNEKLFF; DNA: TGTGCCAGCAGCCTGGGACAGTTAAATGAAAAACTGTTTTTT
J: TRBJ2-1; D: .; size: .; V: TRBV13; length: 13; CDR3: CASSLNRGNEQFF; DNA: TGTGCCAGCAGCTTAAACCGAGGGAATGAGCAGTTCTTC
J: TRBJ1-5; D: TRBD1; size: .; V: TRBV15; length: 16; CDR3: CATSRYRQGSIQPQHF; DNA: TGTGCCACCAGCAGGTACAGACAGGGCTCAATTCAGCCCCAGCATTTT
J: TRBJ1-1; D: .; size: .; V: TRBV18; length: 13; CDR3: CASSPAMNTEAFF; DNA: TGTGCCAGCTCACCAGCGATGAACACTGAAGCTTTCTTT
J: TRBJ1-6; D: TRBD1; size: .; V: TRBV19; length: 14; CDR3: CASSRQGEDSPLHF; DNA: TGTGCCAGTAGCCGACAGGGGGAGGATTCACCCCTCCACTTT
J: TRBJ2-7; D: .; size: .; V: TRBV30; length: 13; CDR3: CAWSSRGSGEQYF; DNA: TGTGCCTGGAGTTCCAGGGGATCTGGGGAGCAGTACTTC
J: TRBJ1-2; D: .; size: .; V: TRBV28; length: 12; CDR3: CASSSGTGGYTF; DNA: TGTGCCAGCAGCTCGGGGACTGGGGGCTACACCTTC
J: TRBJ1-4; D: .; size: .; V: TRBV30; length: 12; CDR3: CAAPRGGGKLFF; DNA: TGTGCCGCACCGCGGGGGGGCGGAAAACTGTTTTTT
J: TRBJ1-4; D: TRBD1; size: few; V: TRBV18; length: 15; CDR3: CASSPRGTEYEKLFF; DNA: TGTGCCAGCTCACCGCGAGGGACAGAATATGAAAAACTGTTTTTT
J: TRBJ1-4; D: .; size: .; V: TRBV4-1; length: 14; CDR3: CASNPRRGNEKLFF; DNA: TGCGCCAGCAACCCCCGAAGGGGTAATGAAAAACTGTTTTTT
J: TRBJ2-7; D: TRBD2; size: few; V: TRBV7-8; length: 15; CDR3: CASSLNPQGLNEQYF; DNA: TGTGCCAGCAGCTTAAACCCCCAGGGACTAAACGAGCAGTACTTC
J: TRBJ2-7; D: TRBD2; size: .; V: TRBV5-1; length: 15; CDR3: CASSLGLAGSYEQYF; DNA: TGCGCCAGCAGCTTGGGACTAGCGGGGTCCTACGAGCAGTACTTC
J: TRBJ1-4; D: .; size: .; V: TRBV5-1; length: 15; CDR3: CASSLGAVSNEKLFF; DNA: TGCGCCAGCAGCTTGGGGGCAGTGTCTAATGAAAAACTGTTTTTT
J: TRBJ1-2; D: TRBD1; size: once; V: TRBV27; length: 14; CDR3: CASSPRTGRNGYTF; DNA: TGTGCCAGCAGTCCTAGGACAGGAAGGAATGGCTACACCTTC